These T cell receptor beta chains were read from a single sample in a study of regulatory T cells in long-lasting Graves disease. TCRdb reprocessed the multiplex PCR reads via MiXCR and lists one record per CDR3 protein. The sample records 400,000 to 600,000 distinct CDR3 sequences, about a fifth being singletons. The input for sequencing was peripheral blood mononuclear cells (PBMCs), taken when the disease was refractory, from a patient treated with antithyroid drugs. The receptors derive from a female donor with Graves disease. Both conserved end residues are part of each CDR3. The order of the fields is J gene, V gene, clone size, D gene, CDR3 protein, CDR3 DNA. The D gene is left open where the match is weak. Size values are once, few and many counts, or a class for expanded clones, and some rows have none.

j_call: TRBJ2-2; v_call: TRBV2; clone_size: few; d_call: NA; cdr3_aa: CASSEDWGGDGELFF; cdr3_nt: TGTGCCAGCAGTGAAGATTGGGGGGGCGACGGGGAGCTGTTTTTT
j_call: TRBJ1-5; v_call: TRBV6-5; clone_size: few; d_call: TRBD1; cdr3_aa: CASSYSGQGRSNQPQHF; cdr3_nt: TGTGCCAGCAGTTACTCGGGACAGGGTCGGAGCAATCAGCCCCAGCATTTT
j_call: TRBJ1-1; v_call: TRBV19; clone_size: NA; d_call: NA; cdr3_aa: CASSIIAGNTEAFF; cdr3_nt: TGTGCCAGTAGTATAATTGCAGGGAACACTGAAGCTTTCTTT
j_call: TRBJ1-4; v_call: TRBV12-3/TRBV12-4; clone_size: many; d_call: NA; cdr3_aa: CASSEGSGPGEKLFF; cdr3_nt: TGTGCCAGCAGCGAAGGCTCTGGGCCGGGGGAAAAACTGTTTTTT
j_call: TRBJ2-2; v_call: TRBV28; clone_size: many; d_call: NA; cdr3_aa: CASSWAVNTGELFF; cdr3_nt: TGTGCCAGCAGTTGGGCAGTGAACACCGGGGAGCTGTTTTTT
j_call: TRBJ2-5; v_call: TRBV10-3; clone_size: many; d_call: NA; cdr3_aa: CAIRPAAETERETQYF; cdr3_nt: TGTGCCATCCGGCCGGCGGCGGAGACGGAGCGAGAGACCCAGTACTTC
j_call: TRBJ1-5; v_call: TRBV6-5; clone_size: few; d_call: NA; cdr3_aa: CASSYAIHREGQPQHF; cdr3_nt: TGTGCCAGCAGTTATGCCATCCACAGGGAAGGACAGCCCCAGCATTTT
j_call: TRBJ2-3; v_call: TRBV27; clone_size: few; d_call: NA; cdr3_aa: CASSLSKGEGGADTQYF; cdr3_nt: TGTGCCAGCAGTTTATCAAAAGGGGAAGGTGGGGCAGATACGCAGTATTTT
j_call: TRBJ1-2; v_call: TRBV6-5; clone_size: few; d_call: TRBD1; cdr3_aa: CASSWDRDSYGYTF; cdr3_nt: TGTGCCAGCAGTTGGGACAGGGACAGCTATGGCTACACCTTC
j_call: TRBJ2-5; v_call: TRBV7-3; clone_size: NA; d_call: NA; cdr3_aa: CASSLAGHPQETQYF; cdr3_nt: TGTGCCAGCAGCTTAGCGGGGCACCCTCAAGAGACCCAGTACTTC
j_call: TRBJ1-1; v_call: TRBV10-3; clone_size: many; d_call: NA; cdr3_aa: CAISEQGLENTEAFF; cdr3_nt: TGTGCCATCAGTGAACAGGGTCTCGAGAACACTGAAGCTTTCTTT
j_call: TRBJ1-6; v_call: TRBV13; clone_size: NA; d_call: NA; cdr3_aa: CASSAGTPTSYNSPLHF; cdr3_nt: TGTGCCAGCAGCGCCGGGACACCGACCTCCTATAATTCACCCCTCCACTTT
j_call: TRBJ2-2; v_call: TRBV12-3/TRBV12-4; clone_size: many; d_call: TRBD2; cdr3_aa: CASSSGTSGSGELFF; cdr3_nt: TGTGCCAGCAGCTCCGGGACTAGCGGGTCCGGGGAGCTGTTTTTT
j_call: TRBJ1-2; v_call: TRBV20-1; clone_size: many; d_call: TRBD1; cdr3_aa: CSAKRTGDNYGYTF; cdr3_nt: TGCAGTGCTAAACGGACAGGGGACAACTATGGCTACACCTTC
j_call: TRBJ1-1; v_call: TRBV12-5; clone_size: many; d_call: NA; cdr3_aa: CASGPPEGPEAFF; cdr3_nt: TGTGCTAGTGGTCCGCCGGAAGGGCCTGAAGCTTTCTTT
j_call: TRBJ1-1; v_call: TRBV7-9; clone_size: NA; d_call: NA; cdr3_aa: CASSDARIGGNTEAFF; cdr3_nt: TGTGCCAGCAGCGATGCACGGATTGGAGGGAACACTGAAGCTTTCTTT
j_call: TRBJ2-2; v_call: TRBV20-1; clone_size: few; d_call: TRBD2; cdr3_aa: CSARDFGRVKTGELFF; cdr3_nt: TGCAGTGCTAGAGACTTCGGGAGGGTGAAGACCGGGGAGCTGTTTTTT
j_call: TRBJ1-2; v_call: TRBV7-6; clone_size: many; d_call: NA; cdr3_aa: CASSPTEGVSYGYTF; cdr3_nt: TGTGCCAGCAGCCCCACTGAGGGGGTGAGCTATGGCTACACCTTC
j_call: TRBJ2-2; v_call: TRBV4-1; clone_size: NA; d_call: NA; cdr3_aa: CASSQYYTGELFF; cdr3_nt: TGCGCCAGCAGCCAATATTACACCGGGGAGCTGTTTTTT
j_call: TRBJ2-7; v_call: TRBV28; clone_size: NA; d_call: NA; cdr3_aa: CASSLQGYGQYF; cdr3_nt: TGTGCCAGCAGTCTTCAGGGGTACGGGCAGTACTTC
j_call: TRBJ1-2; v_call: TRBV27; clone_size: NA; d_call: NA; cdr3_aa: CASSFLGTAHGYTF; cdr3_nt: TGTGCCAGCAGTTTTTTGGGGACCGCCCATGGCTACACCTTC
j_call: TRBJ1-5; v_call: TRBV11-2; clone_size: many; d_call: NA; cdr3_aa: CASSSVGGGQPQHF; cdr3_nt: TGTGCCAGCAGCTCGGTGGGGGGAGGACAGCCCCAGCATTTT
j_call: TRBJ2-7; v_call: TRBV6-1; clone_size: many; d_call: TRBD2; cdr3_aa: CALAGVGSYEQYF; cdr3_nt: TGTGCACTAGCGGGAGTAGGGTCCTACGAGCAGTACTTC
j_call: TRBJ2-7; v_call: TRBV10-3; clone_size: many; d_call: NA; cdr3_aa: CAISDRSPSYEQYF; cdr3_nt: TGTGCCATCAGTGACAGGTCCCCTTCCTACGAGCAGTACTTC
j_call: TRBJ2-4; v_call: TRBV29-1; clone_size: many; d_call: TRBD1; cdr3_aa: CSGTGTENIQYF; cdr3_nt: TGCAGCGGAACCGGGACAGAAAACATTCAGTACTTC
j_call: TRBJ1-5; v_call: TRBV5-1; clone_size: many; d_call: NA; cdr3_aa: CASSLEGFQPQHF; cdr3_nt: TGTGCCAGCAGCTTAGAAGGGTTTCAGCCCCAGCATTTT
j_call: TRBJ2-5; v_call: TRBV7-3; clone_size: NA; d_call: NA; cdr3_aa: CASSLTAGEGETQYF; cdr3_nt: TGTGCCAGCAGCTTAACAGCAGGGGAGGGCGAGACCCAGTACTTC
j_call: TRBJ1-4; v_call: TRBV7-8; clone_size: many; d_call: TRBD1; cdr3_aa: CASSLRQGLWEKLFF; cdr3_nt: TGTGCCAGCAGCCTACGACAGGGGCTGTGGGAAAAACTGTTTTTT
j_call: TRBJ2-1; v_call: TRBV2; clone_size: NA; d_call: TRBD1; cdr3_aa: CASSGGTGANNEQFF; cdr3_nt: TGTGCCAGCAGTGGGGGAACAGGGGCCAACAATGAGCAGTTCTTC
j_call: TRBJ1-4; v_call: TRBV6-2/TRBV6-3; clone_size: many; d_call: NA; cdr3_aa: CASRRRTGNRNEKLFF; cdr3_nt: TGTGCCAGCAGGCGGCGAACAGGGAACCGTAATGAAAAACTGTTTTTT
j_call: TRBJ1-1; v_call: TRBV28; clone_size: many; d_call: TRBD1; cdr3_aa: CASSSEAPSGTGGFEAFF; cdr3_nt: TGTGCCAGCAGTTCCGAAGCCCCCTCCGGGACAGGGGGATTTGAAGCTTTCTTT
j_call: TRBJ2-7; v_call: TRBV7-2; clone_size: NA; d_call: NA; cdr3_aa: CASSLAAGVGEQYF; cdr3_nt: TGTGCCAGCAGCTTAGCGGCCGGTGTAGGCGAGCAGTACTTC
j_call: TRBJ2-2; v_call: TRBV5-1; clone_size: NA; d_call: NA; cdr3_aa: CASSLPEKNTGELFF; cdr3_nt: TGCGCCAGCAGCTTGCCGGAAAAGAACACCGGGGAGCTGTTTTTT
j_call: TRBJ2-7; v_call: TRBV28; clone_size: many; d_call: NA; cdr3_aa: CASSLVPFELYYEQYF; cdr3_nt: TGTGCCAGCAGTTTAGTCCCCTTTGAGTTGTACTACGAGCAGTACTTC
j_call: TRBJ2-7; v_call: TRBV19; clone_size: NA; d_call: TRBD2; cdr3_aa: CASSSSGTSGSLYEQYF; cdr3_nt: TGTGCCAGTAGTAGCTCCGGGACTAGCGGGAGTCTGTACGAGCAGTACTTC
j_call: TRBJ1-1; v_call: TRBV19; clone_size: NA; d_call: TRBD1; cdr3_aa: CASSRTGRDTEAFF; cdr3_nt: TGTGCCAGCAGTCGGACAGGGCGGGACACTGAAGCTTTCTTT
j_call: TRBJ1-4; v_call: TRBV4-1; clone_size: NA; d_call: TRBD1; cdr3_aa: CASSQGRPPGQTNEKLFF; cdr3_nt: TGCGCCAGCAGCCAAGGCCGCCCCCCGGGACAGACTAATGAAAAACTGTTTTTT
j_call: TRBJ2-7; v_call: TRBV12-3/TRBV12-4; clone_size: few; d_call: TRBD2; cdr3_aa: CASSWGLAGVGTYF; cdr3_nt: TGTGCCAGCAGCTGGGGACTAGCGGGAGTAGGGACGTACTTC
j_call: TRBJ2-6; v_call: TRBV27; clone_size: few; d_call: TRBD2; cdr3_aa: CASSSLAGFSGANVLTF; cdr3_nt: TGTGCCAGCAGTTCACTAGCGGGGTTCTCTGGGGCCAACGTCCTGACTTTC
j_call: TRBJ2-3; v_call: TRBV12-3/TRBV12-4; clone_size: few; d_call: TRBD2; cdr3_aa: CASSSSGLLDTQYF; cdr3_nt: TGTGCCAGCAGTTCCTCGGGACTACTAGATACGCAGTATTTT
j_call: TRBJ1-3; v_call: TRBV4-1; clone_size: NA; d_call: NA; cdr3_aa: CASSQVRTPRGDSGNTIYF; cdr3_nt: TGCGCCAGCAGCCAAGTGCGGACACCCCGGGGGGACTCTGGAAACACCATATATTTT
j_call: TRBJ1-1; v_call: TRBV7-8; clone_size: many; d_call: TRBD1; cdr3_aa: CASSLGSGGVLTEAFF; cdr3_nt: TGTGCCAGCAGCCTCGGCTCAGGGGGAGTTTTAACTGAAGCTTTCTTT
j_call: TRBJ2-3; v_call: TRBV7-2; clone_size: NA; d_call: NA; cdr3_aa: CASTPPGDTQYF; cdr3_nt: TGTGCCAGCACTCCCCCGGGAGATACGCAGTATTTT
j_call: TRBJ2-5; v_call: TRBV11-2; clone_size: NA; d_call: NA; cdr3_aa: CASSFLRGSQETQYF; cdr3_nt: TGTGCCAGCAGCTTTTTACGGGGCAGCCAAGAGACCCAGTACTTC
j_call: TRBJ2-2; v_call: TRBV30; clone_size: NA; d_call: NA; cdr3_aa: CAWSQQGARSGELFF; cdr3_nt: TGTGCCTGGAGCCAACAGGGAGCCCGGTCCGGGGAGCTGTTTTTT
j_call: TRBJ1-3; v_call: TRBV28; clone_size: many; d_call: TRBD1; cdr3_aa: CASSLGQSSGNTIYF; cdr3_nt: TGTGCCAGCAGCCTGGGACAGAGCTCTGGAAACACCATATATTTT
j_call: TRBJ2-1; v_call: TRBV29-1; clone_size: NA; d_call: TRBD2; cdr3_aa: CSVASGSLSYNEQFF; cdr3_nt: TGCAGCGTCGCAAGCGGGAGTCTGTCCTACAATGAGCAGTTCTTC
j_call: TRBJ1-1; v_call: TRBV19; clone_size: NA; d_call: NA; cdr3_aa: CASSIGLGGIAEAFF; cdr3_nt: TGTGCCAGTAGTATAGGTCTCGGGGGTATCGCTGAAGCTTTCTTT
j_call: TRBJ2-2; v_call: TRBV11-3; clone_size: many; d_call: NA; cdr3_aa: CASSFRVPNTGELFF; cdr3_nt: TGTGCCAGCAGCTTCCGGGTCCCGAACACCGGGGAGCTGTTTTTT
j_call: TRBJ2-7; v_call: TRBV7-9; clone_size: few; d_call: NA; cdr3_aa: CASSTTNYEQYF; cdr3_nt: TGTGCCAGCAGCACGACTAACTACGAGCAGTACTTC
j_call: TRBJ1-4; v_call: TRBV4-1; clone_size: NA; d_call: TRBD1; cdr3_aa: CASSHPDRTEKLFF; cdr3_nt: TGCGCCAGCAGCCACCCGGACAGGACCGAAAAACTGTTTTTT
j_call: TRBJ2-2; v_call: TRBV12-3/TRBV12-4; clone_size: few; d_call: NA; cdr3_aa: CASTLTQLGPGELFF; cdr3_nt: TGTGCCAGCACCTTAACCCAGTTGGGGCCCGGGGAGCTGTTTTTT
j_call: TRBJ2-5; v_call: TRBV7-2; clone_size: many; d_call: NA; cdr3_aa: CASSLVQGGPPYF; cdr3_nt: TGTGCCAGCAGCTTGGTCCAGGGTGGACCTCCGTACTTC